This is a list of T cell receptor beta chains from one sample in a study of blood T cell repertoires in COVID-19. Profiled with immunoSEQ multiplex PCR; TCRdb holds only in-frame clones, not every one. The sample comprises roughly 310,000 clones, 90% of which are singletons, and 2.6% rests with the top ten. Sequenced input: PBMCs or T cells enriched from blood (not recorded which). All receptors come from a man aged 55 to 69 who had recovered from COVID-19. The CDR3 runs from the conserved cysteine through the conserved F or W. D genes are given only for firm matches. Some rows mark clone size as missing; the rest say once, few, many or name a class of expanded clone.

j_gene: TRBJ1-1
v_gene: TRBV7-9
abundance: -
len: 12
d_gene: -
CDR3aa: CASSRDSTEAFF
CDR3nt: TGTGCCAGCAGCCGAGACTCTACTGAAGCTTTCTTT

j_gene: TRBJ1-3
v_gene: TRBV6-2/TRBV6-3
abundance: once
len: 17
d_gene: -
CDR3aa: CASSQDRLRVSGNTIYF
CDR3nt: TGTGCCAGCAGTCAAGACAGGCTTCGAGTCTCTGGAAACACCATATATTTT

j_gene: TRBJ2-4
v_gene: TRBV12-3/TRBV12-4
abundance: -
len: 12
d_gene: -
CDR3aa: CASTRDLNIQYF
CDR3nt: TGTGCCAGCACCCGGGACTTAAACATTCAGTACTTC

j_gene: TRBJ1-4
v_gene: TRBV18
abundance: -
len: 15
d_gene: TRBD1
CDR3aa: CASSPGTVGSEKLFF
CDR3nt: TGTGCCAGCTCACCGGGGACAGTGGGTAGTGAAAAACTGTTTTTT

j_gene: TRBJ2-1
v_gene: TRBV27
abundance: -
len: 14
d_gene: TRBD1
CDR3aa: CASSPTGGYNEQFF
CDR3nt: TGTGCCAGCAGTCCTACAGGGGGGTACAATGAGCAGTTCTTC

j_gene: TRBJ1-5
v_gene: TRBV30
abundance: -
len: 13
d_gene: TRBD1
CDR3aa: CAWGQGSHQPQHF
CDR3nt: TGTGCCTGGGGACAGGGAAGCCATCAGCCCCAGCATTTT

j_gene: TRBJ1-1
v_gene: TRBV29-1
abundance: once
len: 13
d_gene: -
CDR3aa: CSAGINRVSEAFF
CDR3nt: TGCAGCGCTGGAATTAACAGGGTCTCTGAAGCTTTCTTT

j_gene: TRBJ1-1
v_gene: TRBV5-1
abundance: few
len: 14
d_gene: -
CDR3aa: CASSLNAGVGEAFF
CDR3nt: TGCGCCAGCAGCTTGAACGCAGGGGTCGGTGAAGCTTTCTTT

j_gene: TRBJ1-4
v_gene: TRBV5-6
abundance: -
len: 15
d_gene: -
CDR3aa: CASSPEGRGGEKLFF
CDR3nt: TGTGCCAGCAGCCCCGAGGGGCGGGGAGGTGAAAAACTGTTTTTT

j_gene: TRBJ2-5
v_gene: TRBV7-2
abundance: -
len: 15
d_gene: TRBD2
CDR3aa: CASSPTSGGRETQYF
CDR3nt: TGTGCCAGCAGCCCTACTAGCGGGGGGAGAGAGACCCAGTACTTC

j_gene: TRBJ1-4
v_gene: TRBV6-5
abundance: -
len: 14
d_gene: -
CDR3aa: CASSYSTGFGVLFF
CDR3nt: TGTGCCAGCAGTTACTCGACGGGTTTCGGGGTACTGTTTTTT

j_gene: TRBJ1-1
v_gene: TRBV15
abundance: -
len: 13
d_gene: -
CDR3aa: CATSRVPQDSSFF
CDR3nt: TGTGCCACCAGCAGAGTGCCCCAGGATTCCTCTTTCTTT

j_gene: TRBJ2-7
v_gene: TRBV5-4
abundance: -
len: 15
d_gene: TRBD1
CDR3aa: CASSLPGTGVYEQYF
CDR3nt: TGTGCCAGCAGCTTGCCCGGGACAGGAGTCTACGAGCAGTACTTC

j_gene: TRBJ2-1
v_gene: TRBV27
abundance: -
len: 15
d_gene: -
CDR3aa: CASQPLEFSYNEQFF
CDR3nt: TGTGCCAGCCAACCCCTAGAATTTTCCTACAATGAGCAGTTCTTC

j_gene: TRBJ1-1
v_gene: TRBV5-1
abundance: -
len: 14
d_gene: -
CDR3aa: CASSLQRLATEAFF
CDR3nt: TGCGCCAGCAGCTTGCAGAGGCTAGCCACTGAAGCTTTCTTT

j_gene: TRBJ1-2
v_gene: TRBV7-9
abundance: -
len: 15
d_gene: TRBD1
CDR3aa: CASSLRDRPNYGYTF
CDR3nt: TGTGCCAGCAGCTTACGGGACAGGCCTAACTATGGCTACACCTTC

j_gene: TRBJ1-1
v_gene: TRBV7-3
abundance: -
len: 17
d_gene: -
CDR3aa: CASSFLRQEWGNTEAFF
CDR3nt: TGTGCCAGCAGCTTCCTTCGACAGGAGTGGGGGAACACTGAAGCTTTCTTT

j_gene: TRBJ2-1
v_gene: TRBV12-3/TRBV12-4
abundance: -
len: 13
d_gene: -
CDR3aa: CASSSSTRSEQFF
CDR3nt: TGTGCCAGCAGTTCCTCTACCCGTTCGGAGCAGTTCTTC

j_gene: TRBJ2-1
v_gene: TRBV10-3
abundance: few
len: 16
d_gene: TRBD2
CDR3aa: CASSSGIIRLGMKQFF
CDR3nt: TGTGCCAGCAGCAGCGGGATCATCCGGTTGGGAATGAAGCAGTTCTTC

j_gene: TRBJ2-7
v_gene: TRBV2
abundance: -
len: 15
d_gene: -
CDR3aa: CASSESRVNSYEQYF
CDR3nt: TGTGCCAGCAGTGAGAGTCGGGTCAACTCCTACGAGCAGTACTTC

j_gene: TRBJ1-1
v_gene: TRBV7-2
abundance: -
len: 13
d_gene: -
CDR3aa: CASSPRLNTEAFF
CDR3nt: TGTGCCAGCAGCCCGCGCTTAAACACTGAAGCTTTCTTT

j_gene: TRBJ2-4
v_gene: TRBV30
abundance: -
len: 12
d_gene: -
CDR3aa: CAWSVGPDIQYF
CDR3nt: TGTGCCTGGAGTGTGGGGCCTGACATTCAGTACTTC

j_gene: TRBJ2-7
v_gene: TRBV5-1
abundance: -
len: 15
d_gene: TRBD1
CDR3aa: CASSYGTANPYEQYF
CDR3nt: TGCGCCAGCAGCTACGGGACAGCCAACCCCTACGAGCAGTACTTC

j_gene: TRBJ2-7
v_gene: TRBV7-8
abundance: -
len: 15
d_gene: TRBD2
CDR3aa: CASSRLRTSLYEQYF
CDR3nt: TGTGCCAGCAGCCGGTTAAGGACTAGTCTCTACGAGCAGTACTTC

j_gene: TRBJ1-3
v_gene: TRBV11-2
abundance: once
len: 15
d_gene: -
CDR3aa: CASSPAGFSGNTIYF
CDR3nt: TGTGCCAGCAGCCCAGCAGGTTTCTCTGGAAACACCATATATTTT

j_gene: TRBJ1-6
v_gene: TRBV28
abundance: -
len: 14
d_gene: -
CDR3aa: CASSPPNGVSPLHF
CDR3nt: TGTGCCAGCAGCCCTCCGAACGGGGTTTCACCCCTCCACTTT

j_gene: TRBJ1-6
v_gene: TRBV2
abundance: -
len: 14
d_gene: -
CDR3aa: CATPTEGINSPLHF
CDR3nt: TGTGCCACTCCGACGGAGGGCATAAATTCACCCCTCCACTTT

j_gene: TRBJ2-1
v_gene: TRBV18
abundance: -
len: 15
d_gene: TRBD1
CDR3aa: CASSPLQGARNEQFF
CDR3nt: TGTGCCAGCTCACCTCTACAGGGGGCCAGGAATGAGCAGTTCTTC

j_gene: TRBJ2-2
v_gene: TRBV19
abundance: -
len: 18
d_gene: TRBD2
CDR3aa: CASSIQPPSGRFAGELFF
CDR3nt: TGTGCCAGTAGTATCCAGCCCCCTAGCGGGAGGTTCGCCGGGGAGCTGTTTTTT

j_gene: TRBJ1-3
v_gene: TRBV28
abundance: once
len: 14
d_gene: TRBD1
CDR3aa: CASRQGGSGNTIYF
CDR3nt: TGTGCCAGTAGACAGGGAGGCTCTGGAAACACCATATATTTT

j_gene: TRBJ2-3
v_gene: TRBV7-2
abundance: -
len: 16
d_gene: -
CDR3aa: CASSLVARAGKDTQYF
CDR3nt: TGTGCCAGCAGCTTAGTGGCCAGAGCAGGTAAAGATACGCAGTATTTT

j_gene: TRBJ2-7
v_gene: TRBV7-9
abundance: -
len: 13
d_gene: -
CDR3aa: CASSPRGSYEQYF
CDR3nt: TGTGCCAGCAGCCCGAGGGGGTCCTACGAGCAGTACTTC

j_gene: TRBJ2-7
v_gene: TRBV27
abundance: -
len: 14
d_gene: TRBD2
CDR3aa: CASSGTSGGYEQYF
CDR3nt: TGTGCCAGCAGTGGGACTAGCGGAGGCTACGAGCAGTACTTC

j_gene: TRBJ2-7
v_gene: TRBV6-5
abundance: -
len: 14
d_gene: TRBD2
CDR3aa: CASTPSGGPYEQYF
CDR3nt: TGTGCCAGCACACCTAGCGGGGGGCCCTACGAGCAGTACTTC

j_gene: TRBJ2-5
v_gene: TRBV7-8
abundance: -
len: 17
d_gene: TRBD2
CDR3aa: CASSLSFRAGGRETQYF
CDR3nt: TGTGCCAGCAGCTTGAGCTTCCGAGCGGGGGGGCGTGAGACCCAGTACTTC

j_gene: TRBJ1-1
v_gene: TRBV6-5
abundance: -
len: 13
d_gene: -
CDR3aa: CASSSYSDTEAFF
CDR3nt: TGTGCCAGCAGTTCATACAGTGACACTGAAGCTTTCTTT

j_gene: TRBJ2-1
v_gene: TRBV5-4
abundance: -
len: 13
d_gene: -
CDR3aa: CASSFRDTNEQFF
CDR3nt: TGTGCCAGCAGCTTCCGAGACACCAATGAGCAGTTCTTC

j_gene: TRBJ2-5
v_gene: TRBV2
abundance: few
len: 15
d_gene: -
CDR3aa: CASSGTRQRQETQYF
CDR3nt: TGTGCCAGCAGTGGCACCCGACAGAGACAAGAGACCCAGTACTTC

j_gene: TRBJ2-2
v_gene: TRBV5-6
abundance: -
len: 16
d_gene: TRBD2
CDR3aa: CASSFTSGSMAGELFF
CDR3nt: TGTGCCAGCAGCTTTACAAGCGGGAGTATGGCCGGGGAGCTGTTTTTT

j_gene: TRBJ2-3
v_gene: TRBV7-9
abundance: -
len: 16
d_gene: TRBD2
CDR3aa: CASSPGTSGRSDTQYF
CDR3nt: TGTGCCAGCAGCCCAGGGACTAGCGGGAGGTCAGATACGCAGTATTTT

j_gene: TRBJ2-7
v_gene: TRBV12-3/TRBV12-4
abundance: -
len: 13
d_gene: -
CDR3aa: CASSFGRSYEQYF
CDR3nt: TGTGCCAGCAGTTTTGGCAGAAGCTACGAGCAGTACTTC

j_gene: TRBJ1-2
v_gene: TRBV29-1
abundance: -
len: 13
d_gene: TRBD1
CDR3aa: CSVKEQGAHGYTF
CDR3nt: TGCAGCGTGAAAGAACAGGGGGCGCATGGCTACACCTTC

j_gene: TRBJ1-6
v_gene: TRBV5-6
abundance: -
len: 13
d_gene: -
CDR3aa: CASSSGWASPLHF
CDR3nt: TGTGCCAGCTCCTCGGGGTGGGCGTCACCCCTCCACTTT

j_gene: TRBJ1-3
v_gene: TRBV25-1
abundance: -
len: 14
d_gene: -
CDR3aa: CASSERRTGNTIYF
CDR3nt: TGTGCCAGCAGTGAGAGGAGGACTGGAAACACCATATATTTT

j_gene: TRBJ1-6
v_gene: TRBV5-6
abundance: -
len: 14
d_gene: TRBD1
CDR3aa: CASTTRDRGSPLHF
CDR3nt: TGTGCCAGCACCACCCGGGACAGGGGTTCACCCCTCCACTTT

j_gene: TRBJ2-7
v_gene: TRBV19
abundance: -
len: 15
d_gene: TRBD1
CDR3aa: CASSIDSTGAYEQYF
CDR3nt: TGTGCCAGTAGTATAGATTCGACAGGGGCCTACGAGCAGTACTTC

j_gene: TRBJ2-7
v_gene: TRBV5-1
abundance: -
len: 16
d_gene: TRBD2
CDR3aa: CASSLGGGRRTYEQYF
CDR3nt: TGCGCCAGCAGCTTGGGGGGCGGGAGAAGGACCTACGAGCAGTACTTC